This section outlines one T cell receptor beta chain sequence together with its context. The V gene lost 6 bases and the J gene lost 3 bases, with 16 bases spanning the gap. The CDR3 runs to 15 residues. The germline CDR1 and CDR2 sequences are MNHEY and SVGAGI. The data belong to a study of blood T cell repertoires in COVID-19. As for the study in general: T cells, B-cell-depleted T cells, or PBMCs supplied cDNA or gDNA.

Generated by immunoSEQ multiplex PCR, the TCRdb table keeps only in-frame clones and is missing some. This table holds about 160,000 clones, 70% to 85% found once. The specimen was peripheral blood. The TCR was taken from a woman aged 80 or older with acute or convalescent COVID-19. The rearrangement links TRBV6-5 to TRBJ2-3, with a weak D call TRBD1 (6 bases). The CDR3 DNA is TGTGCCAGCAGCCCGTACAGGGTTGCGACAGATACGCAGTATTTT. It codes for CASSPYRVATDTQYF.